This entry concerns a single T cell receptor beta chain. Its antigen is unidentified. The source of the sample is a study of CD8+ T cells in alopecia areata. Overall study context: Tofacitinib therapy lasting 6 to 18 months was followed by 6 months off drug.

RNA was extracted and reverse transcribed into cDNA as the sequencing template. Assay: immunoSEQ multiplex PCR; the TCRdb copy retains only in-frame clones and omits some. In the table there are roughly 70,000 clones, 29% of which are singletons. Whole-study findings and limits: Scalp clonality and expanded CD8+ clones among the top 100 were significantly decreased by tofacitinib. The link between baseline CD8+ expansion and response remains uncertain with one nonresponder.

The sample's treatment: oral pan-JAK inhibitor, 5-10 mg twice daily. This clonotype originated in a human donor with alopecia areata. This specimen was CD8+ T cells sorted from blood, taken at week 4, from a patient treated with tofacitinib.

CDR3 DNA: TGTGCCAGCAGCTTAGGCGGGACCTACAATGAGCAGTTCTTC. Residues: CASSLGGTYNEQFF. The gene calls are TRBV7-2 and TRBJ2-1; a weak D match, TRBD2 (6 bases). V lost 1 base and J lost 2, with 6 bases in between. The germline V gene has CDR1 SGHTA and CDR2 FQGNSA. The CDR3 runs to 14 residues.